Listed below are T cell receptor beta chains from one sample, sequenced in a study of blood T cell repertoires in COVID-19. Measured with immunoSEQ multiplex PCR; TCRdb has only the in-frame clones, and not every one. The data contain around 330,000 clones, 88% of them singletons. The sequenced sample was peripheral blood. These receptors were taken from a woman aged 45-65 years with active or convalescent COVID-19. Each CDR3 is given with its conserved first and last residue. Each record gives: CDR3 DNA, CDR3 protein, clone size, V gene, D gene, J gene. A D gene is named only where the DNA matches it firmly. The size field is filled for only some rows; it gives once, few, many or a size class.

DNA: TGTGCCAGCAGCGTCGGTAGACTAGCTGCTAGCACAGATACGCAGTATTTT
CDR3: CASSVGRLAASTDTQYF
size: -
V: TRBV9
D: TRBD2
J: TRBJ2-3

DNA: TGTGCCAGCAGCTTCCCCGGGGATTCACCCCTCCACTTT
CDR3: CASSFPGDSPLHF
size: -
V: TRBV7-8
D: -
J: TRBJ1-6

DNA: TGCAGTGCTAGTCAGGAACGGAGGACTAATGAAAAACTGTTTTTT
CDR3: CSASQERRTNEKLFF
size: -
V: TRBV20-1
D: -
J: TRBJ1-4

DNA: TGTGCCAGCAGCTTACAGGGACTAGGGCCCAATGAGCAGTTCTTC
CDR3: CASSLQGLGPNEQFF
size: once
V: TRBV7-2
D: TRBD2
J: TRBJ2-1

DNA: TGTGCCAGCAGTTTTAGCGGGAAAGGTACCGGGGAGCTGTTTTTT
CDR3: CASSFSGKGTGELFF
size: -
V: TRBV27
D: TRBD2
J: TRBJ2-2

DNA: TGTGCTAGTGGTTTGGACACCTATCAGCCCCAGCATTTT
CDR3: CASGLDTYQPQHF
size: -
V: TRBV12-5
D: -
J: TRBJ1-5

DNA: TGCGCCAGCAGCCAGAGGACTAGCGGAATAAGGGATACGCAGTATTTT
CDR3: CASSQRTSGIRDTQYF
size: -
V: TRBV4-1
D: TRBD2
J: TRBJ2-3

DNA: TGTGCCAGCAGCTTGCCCGGGACAGGGGTTGAAGCTTTCTTT
CDR3: CASSLPGTGVEAFF
size: -
V: TRBV5-6
D: TRBD1
J: TRBJ1-1

DNA: TGTGCCAGCAGCTTAGCATTGACAGGGAAGGTGGGAAACACCATATATTTT
CDR3: CASSLALTGKVGNTIYF
size: -
V: TRBV7-8
D: TRBD1
J: TRBJ1-3

DNA: TGCGCCAGCAGCCGAACTAGCGGGACCAACTACGAGCAGTACTTC
CDR3: CASSRTSGTNYEQYF
size: -
V: TRBV4-3
D: TRBD2
J: TRBJ2-7

DNA: TGTGCCAGCAGTTCCCCGCCGGGAGGCTCCTACAATGAGCAGTTCTTC
CDR3: CASSSPPGGSYNEQFF
size: -
V: TRBV6-2/TRBV6-3
D: TRBD2
J: TRBJ2-1

DNA: TGTGCCAGCAGTGACAGGGTCCTCCGAGGTCCCAACTATGGCTACACCTTC
CDR3: CASSDRVLRGPNYGYTF
size: -
V: TRBV25-1
D: -
J: TRBJ1-2

DNA: TGCGCCAGCAGGGGAGGGGGAGATGGCTACACCTTC
CDR3: CASRGGGDGYTF
size: -
V: TRBV4-1
D: -
J: TRBJ1-2

DNA: TGTGCCAGCAGCCAAGATGGCAGGACATATGGCTACACCTTC
CDR3: CASSQDGRTYGYTF
size: -
V: TRBV3-1/TRBV3-2
D: -
J: TRBJ1-2

DNA: TGTGCCAGCAGACCTCCCACAAATTTTCGCACAGATACGCAGTATTTT
CDR3: CASRPPTNFRTDTQYF
size: -
V: TRBV28
D: -
J: TRBJ2-3

DNA: TGTGCCAGCAGTTACCTACAGGGGGCAGAAGCTTTCTTT
CDR3: CASSYLQGAEAFF
size: -
V: TRBV6-5
D: TRBD1
J: TRBJ1-1

DNA: TGTGCCAGCAGTTACTCGAAGGGACTAGCGGGGGAGTTCTTC
CDR3: CASSYSKGLAGEFF
size: -
V: TRBV6-2/TRBV6-3
D: TRBD2
J: TRBJ2-1

DNA: TGTGCCAGCAGTTTGGGCAGAGCCTACGAGCAGTACTTC
CDR3: CASSLGRAYEQYF
size: -
V: TRBV28
D: -
J: TRBJ2-7

DNA: TGTGCCAGCAGGGTGTGGCTGAGGGTCAGCAATCAGCCCCAGCATTTT
CDR3: CASRVWLRVSNQPQHF
size: -
V: TRBV6-4
D: -
J: TRBJ1-5

DNA: TGTGCCAGCAGCTTAGTGCGGGGGGGCCTCAACACAGATACGCAGTATTTT
CDR3: CASSLVRGGLNTDTQYF
size: -
V: TRBV7-6
D: TRBD2
J: TRBJ2-3

DNA: TGTGCCAGCGGATACAGGGGAGCCTACGAGCAGTACTTC
CDR3: CASGYRGAYEQYF
size: -
V: TRBV2
D: TRBD1
J: TRBJ2-7

DNA: TGTGCCAGCAGCCCTGGACAGGATTATAATTCACCCCTCCACTTT
CDR3: CASSPGQDYNSPLHF
size: -
V: TRBV13
D: TRBD1
J: TRBJ1-6

DNA: TGTGCCAGCAGCAATGGACAAAACTACGAGCAGTACTTC
CDR3: CASSNGQNYEQYF
size: -
V: TRBV7-2
D: -
J: TRBJ2-7

DNA: TGTGCCACTACGCGGGACAGGGAAGAGACCCAGTACTTC
CDR3: CATTRDREETQYF
size: -
V: TRBV18
D: TRBD1
J: TRBJ2-5

DNA: TGTGCCAGCAGCCCTCAGCAGGCCCGCTATGGCTACACCTTC
CDR3: CASSPQQARYGYTF
size: -
V: TRBV7-3
D: -
J: TRBJ1-2

DNA: TGTGCCAGCAGCCTACAACCGGCGGGCCTAAGCTCTGGGGCCAACGTCCTGACTTTC
CDR3: CASSLQPAGLSSGANVLTF
size: -
V: TRBV7-2
D: -
J: TRBJ2-6

DNA: TGTGCCAGCAGTCACCGGGACAGTAGGCTGGTAGCCCAAGAGACCCAGTACTTC
CDR3: CASSHRDSRLVAQETQYF
size: -
V: TRBV7-9
D: TRBD1
J: TRBJ2-5

DNA: TGCAGTGCTAGTTCGTTCTTGTCTATACCGGGACAGGGAGGGGAAAAACTGTTTTTT
CDR3: CSASSFLSIPGQGGEKLFF
size: -
V: TRBV20-1
D: TRBD1
J: TRBJ1-4

DNA: TGTGCCTCAGCCCCATTTGCCGGGGTCAGCTCCTACGAGCAGTACTTC
CDR3: CASAPFAGVSSYEQYF
size: -
V: TRBV30
D: -
J: TRBJ2-7

DNA: TGTGCCATCGATCCGGGACAGGGGATTACCCAGTACTTC
CDR3: CAIDPGQGITQYF
size: once
V: TRBV6-4
D: TRBD1
J: TRBJ2-5

DNA: TGTGCCAGCAGCCTCCAGGGGGGCCCTACGCAGTATTTT
CDR3: CASSLQGGPTQYF
size: -
V: TRBV11-2
D: -
J: TRBJ2-3

DNA: TGTGCCTGGAGCGGCGGACTAGCGGGTACCCGGGATACGCAGTATTTT
CDR3: CAWSGGLAGTRDTQYF
size: -
V: TRBV30
D: TRBD2
J: TRBJ2-3

DNA: TGCGCCAGCAGCTTGGAGGGCCTAGCGGGAGGGACCGGGGAGCTGTTTTTT
CDR3: CASSLEGLAGGTGELFF
size: -
V: TRBV5-1
D: TRBD2
J: TRBJ2-2

DNA: TGTGCCAGCAGCACGCGAACAGGGGTTCATGGCGAGCAGTACTTC
CDR3: CASSTRTGVHGEQYF
size: -
V: TRBV11-2
D: TRBD1
J: TRBJ2-7

DNA: TGTGCCAGCAGTGCTACTAGGGAGGGGAAGCAGTTCTTC
CDR3: CASSATREGKQFF
size: -
V: TRBV6-4
D: TRBD2
J: TRBJ2-1

DNA: TGTGCCAGCAGTAGAGGGACAGTCTATGGCTACACCTTC
CDR3: CASSRGTVYGYTF
size: -
V: TRBV12-3/TRBV12-4
D: TRBD1
J: TRBJ1-2

DNA: TGTGCCAGCAGCTTACGGGCTAGCGGGGGTAGCACAGATACGCAGTATTTT
CDR3: CASSLRASGGSTDTQYF
size: -
V: TRBV7-3
D: TRBD2
J: TRBJ2-3

DNA: TGTGCCAGCAGTTTGGGCAGCGGGGGATCAGATACGCAGTATTTT
CDR3: CASSLGSGGSDTQYF
size: -
V: TRBV28
D: TRBD2
J: TRBJ2-3

DNA: TGTGCCAGCTCACAGGGGACTAGCGGGGGGGCCGGCACCGGGGAGCTGTTTTTT
CDR3: CASSQGTSGGAGTGELFF
size: -
V: TRBV5-4
D: TRBD2
J: TRBJ2-2

DNA: TGTGCCAGCAGCTCGATCCGGACAGTTAGCAATCAGCCCCAGCATTTT
CDR3: CASSSIRTVSNQPQHF
size: -
V: TRBV28
D: -
J: TRBJ1-5

DNA: TGTGCCAGCACGGTCTCTAGCGGGGACACCGGGGAGCTGTTTTTT
CDR3: CASTVSSGDTGELFF
size: -
V: TRBV9
D: TRBD2
J: TRBJ2-2

DNA: TGTGCCAGTACCGGGACAGGGGATTCCTACGAGCAGTACTTC
CDR3: CASTGTGDSYEQYF
size: -
V: TRBV19
D: TRBD1
J: TRBJ2-7

DNA: TGTGCCAGCAGTCAAGGAGGGCCACGAGAGACCCAGTACTTC
CDR3: CASSQGGPRETQYF
size: -
V: TRBV7-3
D: -
J: TRBJ2-5

DNA: TGTGCCTGGAGTTCCGATCGGGGGGCTAGCAATCAGCCCCAGCATTTT
CDR3: CAWSSDRGASNQPQHF
size: few
V: TRBV30
D: -
J: TRBJ1-5

DNA: TGTGCCAGCAGCTTAACCCCGCCGACAGGTTTGGCTGAGCAGTTCTTC
CDR3: CASSLTPPTGLAEQFF
size: -
V: TRBV7-3
D: -
J: TRBJ2-1

DNA: TGTGCCAGCAGCTATACCGGGACTAGCGGGACCAACCACTACGAGCAGTACTTC
CDR3: CASSYTGTSGTNHYEQYF
size: -
V: TRBV28
D: TRBD2
J: TRBJ2-7

DNA: TGTGCCAGCAGCTTGAAGTCAGACTACTATAACTATGGCTACACCTTC
CDR3: CASSLKSDYYNYGYTF
size: -
V: TRBV5-4
D: -
J: TRBJ1-2

DNA: TGTGCCAGCAGCGTACTTAGCGGGGGGGCCGTTGAGCAGTTCTTC
CDR3: CASSVLSGGAVEQFF
size: -
V: TRBV9
D: TRBD2
J: TRBJ2-1

DNA: TGTGCCAGCCGGGACAGGGAGAACACTGAAGCTTTCTTT
CDR3: CASRDRENTEAFF
size: -
V: TRBV12-3/TRBV12-4
D: TRBD1
J: TRBJ1-1

DNA: TGTGCCAGCAAAACAGGGCCAGGGAACCCGAACACTGAAGCTTTCTTT
CDR3: CASKTGPGNPNTEAFF
size: once
V: TRBV2
D: -
J: TRBJ1-1

DNA: TGTGCCAGTAGTAAATTTTGGGAGACAGGGGAGAACGCAGATACGCAGTATTTT
CDR3: CASSKFWETGENADTQYF
size: once
V: TRBV19
D: TRBD1
J: TRBJ2-3

DNA: TGTGCCAGCAGTCCCGGGAACACTGAAGCTTTCTTT
CDR3: CASSPGNTEAFF
size: -
V: TRBV11-3
D: -
J: TRBJ1-1

DNA: TGTGCCACCTCAACGGACAGGGTTGGAGAAGCTTTCTTT
CDR3: CATSTDRVGEAFF
size: once
V: TRBV10-3
D: TRBD1
J: TRBJ1-1

DNA: TGTGCCAGCAGCTTAGCTGGGACAGGAGTTGACGAGCAGTACTTC
CDR3: CASSLAGTGVDEQYF
size: -
V: TRBV11-2
D: TRBD1
J: TRBJ2-7

DNA: TGTGCCAGCAGCCTCCAATCAGGGGCCCTCCACTTT
CDR3: CASSLQSGALHF
size: -
V: TRBV7-8
D: -
J: TRBJ1-6